One sample yielded the 23 T cell receptor beta chains listed below, sequenced in a study of T cell repertoires in cytomegalovirus infection. TCRdb reprocessed the reads with MiXCR, giving one entry per CDR3 protein. The sample lists approximately 600,000 distinct CDR3 sequences; approximately 40% were seen once. Their recognized antigens are unknown. Sequencing was performed on cultured PBMCs, taken from culture after CMV antigen stimulation. The source is a human donor in good health (CMV status not recorded). Some clones in this sample may be carry-over from other donors' samples.

The chain carries TRBV19 and TRBJ1-6, with a possible D match to TRBD1 (6 bases). V lost 3 bases and J 7 bases, leaving 16 bases between the germline ends. The CDR3 runs 16 residues. Looked up from germline, CDR1 is LNHDA and CDR2 is SQIVND (reference sequence). DNA for the CDR3: TGTGCCAGTAGTATTCCCCAGGGGTCGGAGAATTCACCCCTCCACTTT. Translating it yields CASSIPQGSENSPLHF.

This clonotype was seen a few times. The chain recombines TRBV20-1 with TRBJ1-5; no firm D call. The CDR3 sequence is 12 residues long. The germline V and J ends were trimmed by 5 bases and 1 base, with 6 bases remaining between them. Germline lookup yields CDR1 DFQATT and CDR2 SNEGSKA (reference sequence). CDR3 bases: TGCAGTGCTGGGAGGAGCAATCAGCCCCAGCATTTT. This sequence encodes CSAGRSNQPQHF.

The chain is built from TRBV7-8 and TRBJ1-6; D might be TRBD1 (6 bases). This CDR3 is 16 amino acids long. Trimming left V 3 bases short and J 7 bases short, with 16 bases between. Germline loops: CDR1 SGHVS, CDR2 FQNEAQ. CDR3 coding DNA: TGTGCCAGCAGCTTCGGGGTGGGAACAGGGAATTCACCCCTCCACTTT. Protein: CASSFGVGTGNSPLHF.

The CDR3 coding sequence is TGTGCCAGCAGATGGGGCCGTCCTGTTGCCGGGGAGCTGTTTTTT. It is translated as CASRWGRPVAGELFF. The chain combines TRBV12-3 or TRBV12-4 with TRBJ2-2; weak D call: TRBD1 (5 bases). V was clipped by 6 bases and J by 6 bases, with 17 bases between them. The length of the CDR3 is 15 residues.

In its sample, this clonotype was seen many times. The gene calls are TRBV7-2 and TRBJ2-1; 15 bases are shared with TRBD2. Germline CDR1 reads SGHTA; CDR2 reads FQGNSA. This CDR3 has 16 residues. Trimming cost V 5 bases and J 9 bases; bases outside gene matches: 8. The CDR3 DNA reads TGTGCCAGCAGCCGCAAAGGACTAGCGGGAGGGTCTGAGCAGTTCTTC. As protein: CASSRKGLAGGSEQFF.

In this sample, this clonotype turned up a few times. This chain uses TRBV6-6 with TRBJ1-6; D unclear. Germline V gene lookup returns CDR1 MNHNY and CDR2 SVGAGI (reference sequence). The CDR3 totals 13 residues. V lost 5 bases and J lost 7, with 9 bases in between. The CDR3 DNA reads as TGTGCCAGCAGTACCGAGAGGAATTCACCCCTCCACTTT. Protein sequence: CASSTERNSPLHF.

The gene calls are TRBV20-1 and TRBJ2-1; 8 bases fit TRBD2. The CDR3 consists of 14 residues. The germline V gene has CDR1 DFQATT and CDR2 SNEGSKA (reference sequence). J gave up 3 bases and V 6 bases, and 7 bases lay outside the gene matches. The CDR3 region has the DNA TGCAGTGCCCCCCCTAGCGGGCTCTACAATGAGCAGTTCTTC. This sequence encodes CSAPPSGLYNEQFF.

This clonotype was seen only once. The rearrangement joins TRBV5-5 to TRBJ1-1; D not resolved. This CDR3 is 14 amino acids long. The germline gives CDR1 SGHKS, CDR2 YYEKEE (reference sequence). The V gene lost 4 bases and the J gene lost 3 bases, with 13 bases spanning the gap. Written as DNA, the CDR3 is TGTGCCAGCAGCGCAAGGGTATATGACACTGAAGCTTTCTTT. Protein sequence: CASSARVYDTEAFF.

There are many counts of this clonotype. V is TRBV6-1 and J is TRBJ1-1; TRBD1 aligns across 9 bases. The trim removed 6 bases at V and 1 base at J, leaving 3 bases unmatched. The CDR3 is 14 residues long. The germline V gene encodes CDR1 MNHNS and CDR2 SASEGT. CDR3 residues: CASRLDRGNTEAFF. In DNA, the CDR3 is TGTGCCAGCAGATTGGACAGGGGGAACACTGAAGCTTTCTTT.

This sequence joins TRBV28 and TRBJ2-5, with 8 bases lining up with TRBD1. CDR1 is MDHEN, CDR2 SYDVKM, per germline. After removal of 9 bases from V and 5 bases from J, the junction contained 11 bases not matched to a gene. CDR3 length: 14 amino acids. DNA for the CDR3: TGTGCCAGTCGACCACAGGGGGGAGAGGAGACCCAGTACTTC. Its translation is CASRPQGGEETQYF. Looking up the rest from reference TRBV28 and TRBJ2-5 gives the full variable domain: DVKVTQSSRYLVKRTGEKVFLECVQDMDHENMFWYRQDPGLGLRLIYFSYDVKMKEKGDIPEGYSVSREKKERFSLILESASTNQTSMYLCASRPQGGEETQYFGPGTRLLVL.

With regard to this clonotype: The junction differs from germline at one of its ends, possibly a read error. The chain links TRBV5-3 to TRBJ2-7; D may correspond to TRBD1 or TRBD2 (5 bases each). TRBV5-3 is placed among ORFs of uncertain function. The CDR3 sequence is 14 residues long. The CDR3 region is CASSWGPAAYEQYF. The CDR3 bases are TGTGCCAGCAGCTGGGGACCCGCGGCCTACGAGCAGTACTTC.

This clonotype turned up a few times. The chain employs TRBV7-2 and TRBJ1-5, with D tentatively TRBD1 (5 bases). Germline V CDR1 and CDR2: SGHTA, FQGNSA. The CDR3 contains 14 residues. V was clipped by 5 bases and J by 6 bases, with 14 bases between them. The CDR3 loop reads CASSASWGGQPQHF. The DNA for the CDR3 is TGTGCCAGCAGCGCATCTTGGGGCGGTCAGCCCCAGCATTTT.

This clonotype was seen a few times. The CDR3 region is CSAKGWGSRNDEQFF. In DNA form, the CDR3 reads TGCAGTGCTAAGGGATGGGGTAGCAGGAACGATGAGCAGTTCTTC. This rearrangement joins TRBV20-1 to TRBJ2-1; D is unresolved. The CDR3 is 15 amino acids. Trimming took 4 bases from V and 8 from J, leaving 21 bases between them. Per germline, CDR1 DFQATT and CDR2 SNEGSKA (reference sequence).

The genes are TRBV7-6 and TRBJ2-3, with D tentatively TRBD2 (6 bases). This CDR3 spans 15 amino acids. Looked up from germline, CDR1 is SGHVS and CDR2 is FNYEAQ. The V end was cut by 7 bases, the J end by 2 bases, with 16 bases between. CDR3 residues: CASINVAEPTDTQYF. The CDR3, as DNA: TGTGCCAGCATTAACGTAGCGGAGCCCACAGATACGCAGTATTTT. The variable domain in full, completed from reference TRBV7-6 and TRBJ2-3, reads GAGVSQSPRYKVTKRGQDVALRCDPISGHVSLYWYRQALGQGPEFLTYFNYEAQQDKSGLPNDRFSAERPEGSISTLTIQRTEQRDSAMYRCASINVAEPTDTQYFGPGTRLTVL.

The chain carries TRBV6-6 and TRBJ2-1; D might be TRBD2 (5 bases). The ends were cut back, 0 bases at V and 9 bases at J, with 9 bases in the middle. Per germline, CDR1 MNHNY and CDR2 SVGAGI (reference sequence). There are 13 residues in the CDR3. The CDR3 spells CASSYSEGGEQFF. CDR3 nucleotides: TGTGCCAGCAGTTACTCTGAGGGCGGTGAGCAGTTCTTC.

V gene TRBV7-2 combines with J gene TRBJ1-6; D is possibly TRBD1 (5 bases). CDR1 is SGHTA, CDR2 FQGNSA, per germline. This CDR3 is built from 15 residues. Trimming left V 5 bases short and J 6 bases short, with 14 bases between. The CDR3, as DNA: TGTGCCAGCAGCGGAAGGACACTGCTTAATTCACCCCTCCACTTT. Translating gives CASSGRTLLNSPLHF.

The chain links TRBV7-9 to TRBJ2-1; 8 nucleotides line up with TRBD2. This CDR3 has 16 residues. The V gene end was trimmed by 4 bases and the J gene end by 4 bases; junction bases not matched to a gene: 9. Looked up from germline, CDR1 is SEHNR and CDR2 is FQNEAQ (reference sequence). Here the CDR3 DNA reads TGTGCCAGCAGCTCAGCCACTAGCGGTCCTTACAATGAGCAGTTCTTC. Translated, it gives CASSSATSGPYNEQFF.

The chain has TRBV11-2 and TRBJ2-7; possibly TRBD2 for D (6 bases). Trimming stripped 6 bases from V and 4 bases from J, with 13 bases between. The CDR3 spans 13 residues. CDR1 is SGHAT and CDR2 is FQNNGV in the germline V gene. CDR3 amino acids: CASSQRVDYEQYF. CDR3 nucleotides: TGTGCCAGCAGTCAGCGGGTGGATTACGAGCAGTACTTC.

This chain uses TRBV7-8 with TRBJ1-2; 8 bases are shared with TRBD1. From germline, CDR1 is SGHVS and CDR2 FQNEAQ. The CDR3 totals 16 residues. The V segment lost 5 bases and the J segment 5 bases; nucleotides outside the gene matches: 13. The CDR3 bases are TGTGCCAGCAGCATAGACAGGGGCCAATTTCCGTATGGCTACACCTTC. Amino acids: CASSIDRGQFPYGYTF.

The table lists this clonotype with a few counts. The V gene is TRBV5-1, the J gene TRBJ1-4, with a weak D call TRBD1 (5 bases). CDR1 and CDR2 (germline): SGHRS, YFSETQ. The length of the CDR3 is 15 residues. V was clipped by 4 bases and J by 8 bases, with 18 bases between them. The CDR3 loop is CASSQERGAREKLFF. The CDR3 DNA reads TGCGCCAGCAGCCAGGAGAGGGGCGCGAGGGAAAAACTGTTTTTT.

This chain uses TRBV7-2 with TRBJ1-5; maybe TRBD1 (6 bases). There are 16 residues in the CDR3. Germline loops: CDR1 SGHTA, CDR2 FQGNSA. V was clipped by 1 base and J by 2 bases, with 12 bases between them. CDR3 sequence (DNA): TGTGCCAGCAGCTTAGGAGGGGGATCGGGCAATCAGCCCCAGCATTTT. It codes for CASSLGGGSGNQPQHF.

This clonotype was seen a single time. J is TRBJ2-1 and V is TRBV12-3 or TRBV12-4; D gene unclear. The CDR3 covers 13 residues. Trimming shortened V by 6 bases and J by 6 bases, and 12 bases separated the two germline ends. The CDR3 DNA sequence: TGTGCCAGCAGCCAACGAGGCCCCAATGAGCAGTTCTTC. This codes for CASSQRGPNEQFF.

This clonotype was seen more than once but under ten times. V is TRBV7-2 and J is TRBJ2-7; 8 bases fit TRBD2. Losses at the gene ends were 5 bases for V and 2 bases for J; bases not matched to a gene: 8. The CDR3 sequence is 15 residues long. Germline V CDR1 and CDR2: SGHTA, FQGNSA. The CDR3 nucleotides are TGTGCCAGCAGCCAACGGGGGGGGGGTCCCTACGAGCAGTACTTC. Translating it yields CASSQRGGGPYEQYF.